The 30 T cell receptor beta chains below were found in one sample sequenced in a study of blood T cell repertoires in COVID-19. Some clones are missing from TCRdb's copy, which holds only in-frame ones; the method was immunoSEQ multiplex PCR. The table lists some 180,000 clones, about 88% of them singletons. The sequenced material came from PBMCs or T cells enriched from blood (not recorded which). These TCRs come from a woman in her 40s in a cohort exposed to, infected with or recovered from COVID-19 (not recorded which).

In DNA form, the CDR3 reads TGCGCCAGCAGCGCCCCTAGCGGGGGGGCCTCCTACAATGAGCAGTTCTTC. It encodes CASSAPSGGASYNEQFF. The genes are TRBV5-1 and TRBJ2-1; TRBD2 matches 12 bases. J lost 0 bases, V lost 4 bases, and 5 bases had no gene match. CDR3 length equals 17 residues. The V gene's germline CDR1 is SGHRS and CDR2 YFSETQ.

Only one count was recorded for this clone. CDR3 nucleotides: TGTGCCAGCAGCCAACCCGTTCAGGGTGAAGCTTTCTTT. Translated: CASSQPVQGEAFF. The chain has TRBV3-1 (or the pseudogene TRBV3-2) and TRBJ1-1; D might be TRBD1 (5 bases). This CDR3 comprises 13 residues. CDR1 LGHDT and CDR2 YNNKEL come from the germline V gene (reference sequence). The V gene lost 2 bases and the J gene lost 7 bases, with 11 bases spanning the gap.

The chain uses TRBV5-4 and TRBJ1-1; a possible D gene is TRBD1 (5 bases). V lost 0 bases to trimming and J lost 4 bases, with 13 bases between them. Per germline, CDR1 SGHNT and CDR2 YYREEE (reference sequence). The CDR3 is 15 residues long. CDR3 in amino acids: CASSLAGHKGTEAFF. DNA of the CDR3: TGTGCCAGCAGCTTGGCAGGGCACAAGGGCACTGAAGCTTTCTTT.

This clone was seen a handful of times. The CDR3 loop reads CASSQVPGIDEQFF. In nucleotides, the CDR3 is TGTGCCAGCAGCCAAGTCCCCGGGATAGATGAGCAGTTCTTC. V is TRBV3-1 (or the pseudogene TRBV3-2) and J is TRBJ2-1; tentative D call: TRBD2 (5 bases). The germline CDR1 and CDR2 sequences are LGHDT and YNNKEL (reference sequence). V lost 1 base, J lost 8 bases, and 12 bases lay in between. CDR3 size: 14 residues.

The CDR3 DNA is TGTGCCAGCAGTACAGGACTGACAGGGGTTGTAGAGACCCAGTACTTC. Amino acids: CASSTGLTGVVETQYF. This sequence joins TRBV28 and TRBJ2-5; 8 positions match TRBD1. V lost 5 bases, J lost 4 bases, and 12 bases stayed unmatched. Germline V gives CDR1 MDHEN, CDR2 SYDVKM. The CDR3 is 16 residues long.

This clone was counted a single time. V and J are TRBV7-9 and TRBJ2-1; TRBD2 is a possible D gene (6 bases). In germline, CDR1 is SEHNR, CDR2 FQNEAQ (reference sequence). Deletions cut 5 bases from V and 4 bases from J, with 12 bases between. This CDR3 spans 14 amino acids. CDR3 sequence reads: CASSPGDLYNEQFF. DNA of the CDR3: TGTGCCAGCAGCCCGGGGGACCTGTACAATGAGCAGTTCTTC.

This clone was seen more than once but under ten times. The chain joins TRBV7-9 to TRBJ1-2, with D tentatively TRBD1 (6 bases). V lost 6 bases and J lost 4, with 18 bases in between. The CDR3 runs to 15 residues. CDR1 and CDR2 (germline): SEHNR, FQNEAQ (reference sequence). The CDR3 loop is CASSPPGVNVYGYTF. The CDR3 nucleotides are TGTGCCAGCAGTCCTCCAGGGGTTAATGTCTATGGCTACACCTTC.

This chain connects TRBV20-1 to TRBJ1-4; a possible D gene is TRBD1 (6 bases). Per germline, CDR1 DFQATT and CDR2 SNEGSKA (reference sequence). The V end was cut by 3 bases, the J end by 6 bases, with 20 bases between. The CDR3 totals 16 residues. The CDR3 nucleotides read TGCAGTGCTAGTCGGCAGGGGCAAGGCCCCCATGAAAAACTGTTTTTT. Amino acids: CSASRQGQGPHEKLFF.

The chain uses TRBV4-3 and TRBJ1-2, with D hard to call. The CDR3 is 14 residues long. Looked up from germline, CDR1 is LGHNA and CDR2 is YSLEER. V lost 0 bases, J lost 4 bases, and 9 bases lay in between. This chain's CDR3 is CASSQDIGVYGYTF. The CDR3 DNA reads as TGCGCCAGCAGCCAAGATATCGGGGTCTATGGCTACACCTTC.

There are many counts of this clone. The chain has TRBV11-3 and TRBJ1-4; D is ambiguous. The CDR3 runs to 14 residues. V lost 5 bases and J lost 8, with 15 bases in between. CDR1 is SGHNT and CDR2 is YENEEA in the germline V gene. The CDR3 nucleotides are TGTGCCAGCAGCAGTCAGCCGATCGGGGAAAAACTGTTTTTT. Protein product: CASSSQPIGEKLFF.

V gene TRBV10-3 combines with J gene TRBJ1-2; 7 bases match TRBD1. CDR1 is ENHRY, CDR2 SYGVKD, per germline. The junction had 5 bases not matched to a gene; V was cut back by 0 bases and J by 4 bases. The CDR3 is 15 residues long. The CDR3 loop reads CAISESGQHGYGYTF. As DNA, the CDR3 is TGTGCCATCAGTGAGTCGGGACAGCATGGCTATGGCTACACCTTC.

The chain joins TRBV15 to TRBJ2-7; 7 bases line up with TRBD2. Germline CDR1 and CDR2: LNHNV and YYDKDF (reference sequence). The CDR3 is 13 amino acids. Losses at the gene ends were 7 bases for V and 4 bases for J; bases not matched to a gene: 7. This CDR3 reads CATTSGLTYEQYF. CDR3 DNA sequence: TGTGCCACCACTAGCGGCTTGACTTACGAGCAGTACTTC.

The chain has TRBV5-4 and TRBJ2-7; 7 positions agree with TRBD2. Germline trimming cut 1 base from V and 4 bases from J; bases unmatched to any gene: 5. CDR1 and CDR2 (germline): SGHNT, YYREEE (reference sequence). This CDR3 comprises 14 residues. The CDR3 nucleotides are TGTGCCAGCAGCTTGATGGGGGGGTTTTACGAGCAGTACTTC. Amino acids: CASSLMGGFYEQYF.

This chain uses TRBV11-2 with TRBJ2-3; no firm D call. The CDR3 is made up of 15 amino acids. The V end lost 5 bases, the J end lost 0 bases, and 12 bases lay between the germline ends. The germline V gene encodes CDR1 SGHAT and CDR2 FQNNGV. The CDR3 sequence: CASSPRMSSTDTQYF. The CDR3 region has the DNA TGTGCCAGCAGCCCTAGGATGTCTAGCACAGATACGCAGTATTTT.

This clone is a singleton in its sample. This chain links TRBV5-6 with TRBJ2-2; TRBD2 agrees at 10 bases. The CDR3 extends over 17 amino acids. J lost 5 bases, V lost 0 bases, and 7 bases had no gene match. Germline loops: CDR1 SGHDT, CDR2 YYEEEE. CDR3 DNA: TGTGCCAGCAGCTTGGTGGTAGCGGGGGGAAGAACCGGGGAGCTGTTTTTT. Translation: CASSLVVAGGRTGELFF.

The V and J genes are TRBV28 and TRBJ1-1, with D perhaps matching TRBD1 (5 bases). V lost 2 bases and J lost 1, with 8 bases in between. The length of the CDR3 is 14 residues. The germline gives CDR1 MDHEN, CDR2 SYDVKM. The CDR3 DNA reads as TGTGCCAGCAGTTTAAGACAGTGGAACACTGAAGCTTTCTTT. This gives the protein CASSLRQWNTEAFF.

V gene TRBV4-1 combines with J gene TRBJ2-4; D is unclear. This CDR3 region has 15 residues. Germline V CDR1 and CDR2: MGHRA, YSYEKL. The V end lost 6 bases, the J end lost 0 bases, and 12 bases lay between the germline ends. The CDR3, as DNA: TGCGCCAGCAGTCCGGTCTTTCTAGCCAAAAACATTCAGTACTTC. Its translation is CASSPVFLAKNIQYF.

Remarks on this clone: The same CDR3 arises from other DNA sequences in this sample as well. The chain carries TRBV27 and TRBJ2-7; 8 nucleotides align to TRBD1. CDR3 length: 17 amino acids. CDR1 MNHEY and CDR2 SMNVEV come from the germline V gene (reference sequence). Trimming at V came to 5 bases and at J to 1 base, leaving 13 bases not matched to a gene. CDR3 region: CASSPPSGTGISYEQYF. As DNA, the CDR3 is TGTGCCAGCAGTCCCCCGTCTGGGACAGGAATTTCCTACGAGCAGTACTTC.

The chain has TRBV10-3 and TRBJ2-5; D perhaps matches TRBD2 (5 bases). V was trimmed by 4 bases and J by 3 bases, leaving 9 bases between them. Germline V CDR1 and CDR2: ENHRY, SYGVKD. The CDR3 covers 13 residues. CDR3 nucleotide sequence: TGTGCCATCAGTGCAACTAGAGAAGAGACCCAGTACTTC. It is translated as CAISATREETQYF.

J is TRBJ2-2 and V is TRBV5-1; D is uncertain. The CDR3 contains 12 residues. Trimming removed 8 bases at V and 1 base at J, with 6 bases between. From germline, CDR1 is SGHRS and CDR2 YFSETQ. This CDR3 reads CASRWNTGELFF. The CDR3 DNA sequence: TGCGCCAGTCGTTGGAACACCGGGGAGCTGTTTTTT.

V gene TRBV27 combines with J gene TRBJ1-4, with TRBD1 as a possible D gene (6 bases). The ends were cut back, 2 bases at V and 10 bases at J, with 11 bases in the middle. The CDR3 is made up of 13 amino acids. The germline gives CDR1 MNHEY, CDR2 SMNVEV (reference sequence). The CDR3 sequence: CASSLGTFRKLFF. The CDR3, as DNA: TGTGCCAGCAGTTTAGGGACATTCAGAAAACTGTTTTTT.

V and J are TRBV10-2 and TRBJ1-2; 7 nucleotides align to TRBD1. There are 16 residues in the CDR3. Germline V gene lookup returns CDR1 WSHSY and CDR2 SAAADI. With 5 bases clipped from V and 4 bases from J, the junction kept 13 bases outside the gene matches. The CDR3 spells CASSTHRTGLGYGYTF. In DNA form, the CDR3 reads TGCGCCAGCAGTACCCACAGGACAGGATTAGGCTATGGCTACACCTTC.

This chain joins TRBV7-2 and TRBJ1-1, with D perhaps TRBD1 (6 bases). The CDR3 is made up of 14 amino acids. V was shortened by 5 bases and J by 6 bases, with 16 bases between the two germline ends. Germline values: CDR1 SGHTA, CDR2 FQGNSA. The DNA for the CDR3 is TGTGCCAGCAGCCCGATTGGGGGCAACCCTGAAGCTTTCTTT. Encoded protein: CASSPIGGNPEAFF.

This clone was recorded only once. The DNA for the CDR3 is TGCGCCAGCAGCTTGCGTGGGGGCGCGGAAGAGCAGTACTTC. It specifies CASSLRGGAEEQYF. V gene TRBV5-1 combines with J gene TRBJ2-7; maybe TRBD1 (6 bases). The CDR3 is 14 amino acids. V lost 1 base and J 7 bases, leaving 15 bases between the germline ends. Germline CDR1 reads SGHRS; CDR2 reads YFSETQ.

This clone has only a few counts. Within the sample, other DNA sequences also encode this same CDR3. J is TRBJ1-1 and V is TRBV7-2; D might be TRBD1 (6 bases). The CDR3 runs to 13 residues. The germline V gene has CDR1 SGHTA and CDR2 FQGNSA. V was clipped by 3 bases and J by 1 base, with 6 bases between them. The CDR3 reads CASSLGQNTEAFF. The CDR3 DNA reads TGTGCCAGCAGCTTGGGACAGAACACTGAAGCTTTCTTT.

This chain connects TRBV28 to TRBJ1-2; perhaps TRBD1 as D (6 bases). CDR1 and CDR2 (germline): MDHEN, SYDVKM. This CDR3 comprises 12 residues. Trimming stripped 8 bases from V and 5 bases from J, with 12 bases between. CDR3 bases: TGTGCCAGCCAAACAGGGTTATATGGCTACACCTTC. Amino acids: CASQTGLYGYTF.

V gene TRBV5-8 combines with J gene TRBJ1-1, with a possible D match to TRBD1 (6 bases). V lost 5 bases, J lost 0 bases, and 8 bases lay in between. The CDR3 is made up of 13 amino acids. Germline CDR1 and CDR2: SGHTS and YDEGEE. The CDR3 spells CASRRTVNTEAFF. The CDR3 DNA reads TGTGCCAGCAGACGGACAGTGAACACTGAAGCTTTCTTT.

DNA for the CDR3: TGTGCCAGCAGCTTAGAGGCTAGCGGAAACACCGGGGAGCTGTTTTTT. This sequence encodes CASSLEASGNTGELFF. V gene TRBV11-2 combines with J gene TRBJ2-2, with 7 bases fitting TRBD2. This CDR3 spans 16 amino acids. V lost 0 bases to trimming and J lost 2 bases; unmatched junction nucleotides: 3. Germline CDR1 is SGHAT and CDR2 is FQNNGV.

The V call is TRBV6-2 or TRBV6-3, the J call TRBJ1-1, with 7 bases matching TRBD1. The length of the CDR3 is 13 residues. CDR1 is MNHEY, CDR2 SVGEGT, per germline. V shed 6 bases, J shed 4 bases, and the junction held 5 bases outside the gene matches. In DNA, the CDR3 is TGTGCCAGCAGCCCGACAGGGACCACTGAAGCTTTCTTT. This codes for CASSPTGTTEAFF.

The CDR3 region is CASSLAGAPLHF. CDR3 sequence (DNA): TGTGCCAGCAGTTTGGCGGGGGCACCCCTCCACTTT. The chain employs TRBV12-3 or TRBV12-4 and TRBJ1-6; maybe TRBD1 (5 bases). The V end lost 3 bases, the J end lost 11 bases, and 8 bases lay between the germline ends. CDR3 size: 12 residues.